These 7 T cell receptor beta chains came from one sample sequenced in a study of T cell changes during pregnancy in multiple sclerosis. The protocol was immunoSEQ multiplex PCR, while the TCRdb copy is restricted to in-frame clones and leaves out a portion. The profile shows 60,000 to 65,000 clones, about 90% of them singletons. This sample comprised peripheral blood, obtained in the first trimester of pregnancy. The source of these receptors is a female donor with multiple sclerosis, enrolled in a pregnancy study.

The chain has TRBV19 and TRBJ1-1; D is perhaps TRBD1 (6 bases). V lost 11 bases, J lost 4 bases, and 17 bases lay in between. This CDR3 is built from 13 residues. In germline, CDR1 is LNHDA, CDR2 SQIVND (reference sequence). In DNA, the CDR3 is TGTGCCCCAGGACAGCTTGAACGCACTGAAGCTTTCTTT. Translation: CAPGQLERTEAFF.

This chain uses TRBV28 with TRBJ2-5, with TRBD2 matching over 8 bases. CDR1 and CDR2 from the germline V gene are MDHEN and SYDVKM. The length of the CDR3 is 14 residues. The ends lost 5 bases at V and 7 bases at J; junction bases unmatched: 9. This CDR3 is CASSPGLAGLTQYF. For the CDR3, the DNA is TGTGCCAGCAGTCCAGGACTAGCCGGTTTGACCCAGTACTTC.

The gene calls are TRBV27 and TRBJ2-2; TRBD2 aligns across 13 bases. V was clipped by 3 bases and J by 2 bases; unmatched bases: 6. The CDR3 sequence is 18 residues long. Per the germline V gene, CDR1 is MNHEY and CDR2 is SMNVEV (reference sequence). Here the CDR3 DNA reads TGTGCCAGCAGTTTTTGGGGACTAGCGGGACCCAACACCGGGGAGCTGTTTTTT. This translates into CASSFWGLAGPNTGELFF.

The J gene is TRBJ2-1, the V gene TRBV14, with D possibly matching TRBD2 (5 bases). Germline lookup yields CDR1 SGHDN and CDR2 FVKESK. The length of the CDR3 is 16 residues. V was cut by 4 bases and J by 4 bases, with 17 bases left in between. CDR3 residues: CASSRRLQQNYNEQFF. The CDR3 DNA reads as TGTGCCAGCAGCCGAAGACTACAACAAAATTACAATGAGCAGTTCTTC.

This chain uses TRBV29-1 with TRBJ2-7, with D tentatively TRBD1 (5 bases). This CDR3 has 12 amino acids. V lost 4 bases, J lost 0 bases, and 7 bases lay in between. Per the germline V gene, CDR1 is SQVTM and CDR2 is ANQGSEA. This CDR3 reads CSVVDNSYEQYF. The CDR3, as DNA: TGCAGCGTTGTGGACAACTCCTACGAGCAGTACTTC.

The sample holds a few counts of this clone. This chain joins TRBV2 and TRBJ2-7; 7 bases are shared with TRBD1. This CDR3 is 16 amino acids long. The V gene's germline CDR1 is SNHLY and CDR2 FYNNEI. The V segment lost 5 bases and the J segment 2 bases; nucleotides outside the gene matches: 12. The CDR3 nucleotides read TGTGCCAGCAGTTACGACCCGGGACAGACAACCTACGAGCAGTACTTC. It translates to CASSYDPGQTTYEQYF.

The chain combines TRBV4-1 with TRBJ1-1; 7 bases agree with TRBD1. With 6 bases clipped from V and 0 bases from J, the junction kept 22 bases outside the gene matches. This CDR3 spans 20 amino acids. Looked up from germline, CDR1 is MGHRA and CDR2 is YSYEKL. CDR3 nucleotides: TGCGCCAGCAGTCCGAACCCGAAGACAGGGAAGCAGAACCTGAACACTGAAGCTTTCTTT. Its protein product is CASSPNPKTGKQNLNTEAFF.